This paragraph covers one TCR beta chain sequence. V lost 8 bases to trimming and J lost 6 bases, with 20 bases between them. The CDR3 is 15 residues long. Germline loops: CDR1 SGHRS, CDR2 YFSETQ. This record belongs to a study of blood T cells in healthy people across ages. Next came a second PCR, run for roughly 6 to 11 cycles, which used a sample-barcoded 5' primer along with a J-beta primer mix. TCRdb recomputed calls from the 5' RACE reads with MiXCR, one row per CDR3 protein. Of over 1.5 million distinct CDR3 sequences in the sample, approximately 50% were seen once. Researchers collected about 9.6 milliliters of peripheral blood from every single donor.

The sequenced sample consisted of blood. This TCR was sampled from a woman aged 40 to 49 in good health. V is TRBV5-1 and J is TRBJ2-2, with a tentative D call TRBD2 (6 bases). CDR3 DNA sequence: TGCGCCAGTTCCCTACTGGGGGGAGAGGCCGGGGAGCTGTTTTTT. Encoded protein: CASSLLGGEAGELFF. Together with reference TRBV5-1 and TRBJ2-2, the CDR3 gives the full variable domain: KAGVTQTPRYLIKTRGQQVTLSCSPISGHRSVSWYQQTPGQGLQFLFEYFSETQRNKGNFPGRFSGRQFSNSRSEMNVSTLELGDSALYLCASSLLGGEAGELFFGEGSRLTVL.